Sequencing of this TCR beta chain was carried out in a study of blood T cell repertoires in COVID-19. For the study at large: There were acute and convalescent COVID-19 samples, and they came from the United States, Italy and Spain.

In the source study's methods: Reference gene primer amplification yielded estimated nucleated cell counts. The method was immunoSEQ multiplex PCR; TCRdb's version includes in-frame clones alone and lacks a portion of them. The D gene and trimming were derived from the DNA, and the V and J assignments and clone size from that table. The sample includes more than 80,000 clones, 90% of them seen just once. The V segment lost 5 bases and the J segment 3 bases; nucleotides outside the gene matches: 13. CDR1 is SGHNT and CDR2 is YENEEA in the germline V gene. The CDR3 runs to 18 residues. The sequence derives from a man between 18 and 35 years old with COVID-19, enrolled during active disease. The chain employs TRBV11-3 and TRBJ1-4, with 9 bases lining up with TRBD1. Sequencing input: peripheral blood. CDR3 DNA: TGTGCCAGCAGCCGGTTACGGACAGGGGTATTACCTAATGAAAAACTGTTTTTT. Encoded protein: CASSRLRTGVLPNEKLFF.